This T cell receptor (beta chain) derives from a study of shared clonotypes between healthy human individuals. Naive CD8 cells, CD45RO-negative and positively selected for CCR7, excluded terminally differentiated effector memory CD45RA+ cells. Clones were sequenced by immunoSEQ multiplex PCR, and TCRdb holds only the in-frame ones, with some missing. The table includes about 590,000 clones, roughly 96% detected once. The CDR3 sequence is 16 residues long. The germline V gene encodes CDR1 LNHDA and CDR2 SQIVND (reference sequence). Trimming removed 4 bases from V and 5 bases from J; junction bases left unmatched: 12.

The receptor comes from a woman aged 25 to 39 in good health. V gene TRBV19 combines with J gene TRBJ2-5; 8 positions agree with TRBD2. Sequencing input: naive CD8+ T cells sorted from blood. The chain's CDR3 is CASSSFWTSTVETQYF. The CDR3 nucleotides read TGTGCCAGTAGTAGCTTCTGGACTAGCACTGTGGAGACCCAGTACTTC.